Listed here are 5 T cell receptor beta chains from one sample, sequenced in a study of blood T cell repertoires in COVID-19. Measured with immunoSEQ multiplex PCR; TCRdb has only the in-frame clones, and not every one. The sample holds 150,000 to 200,000 clones, roughly nine tenths seen once. The sample taken for sequencing was peripheral blood. Receptor source: a man aged 18-30 years who had recovered from COVID-19.

This chain joins TRBV7-9 and TRBJ1-1; TRBD1 is a possible D gene (5 bases). Trimming took 4 bases from V and 12 from J, leaving 15 bases between them. Germline V gene sequence: CDR1 SEHNR, CDR2 FQNEAQ (reference sequence). The CDR3 is 12 amino acids. CDR3 amino acids: CASSSAGFVTFF. The CDR3 nucleotides read TGTGCCAGCAGCTCCGCAGGGTTCGTGACTTTCTTT.

This clone turned up a few times. V usage is TRBV2 and J usage is TRBJ1-1; D is uncertain. The CDR3 consists of 14 residues. V was cut by 3 bases and J by 2 bases, with 10 bases left in between. The germline gives CDR1 SNHLY, CDR2 FYNNEI. The CDR3 spells CASSDRHLNTEAFF. The CDR3 DNA reads as TGTGCCAGCAGTGATAGACACTTAAACACTGAAGCTTTCTTT.

The chain recombines TRBV19 with TRBJ1-1; D may be TRBD1 (6 bases). The V end was cut by 6 bases, the J end by 6 bases, with 17 bases between. The CDR3 is 14 residues long. Germline loops: CDR1 LNHDA, CDR2 SQIVND (reference sequence). The CDR3 sequence is CASSPQGSVAEAFF. DNA of the CDR3: TGTGCCAGTAGCCCACAGGGCTCCGTGGCTGAAGCTTTCTTT. Full variable domain (rest looked up from reference TRBV19 and TRBJ1-1): DGGITQSPKYLFRKEGQNVTLSCEQNLNHDAMYWYRQDPGQGLRLIYYSQIVNDFQKGDIAEGYSVSREKKESFPLTVTSAQKNPTAFYLCASSPQGSVAEAFFGQGTRLTVV.

This clone was observed a handful of times. The chain has TRBV18 and TRBJ2-3; 12 nucleotides match TRBD2. Losses at the gene ends were 4 bases for V and 3 bases for J; bases not matched to a gene: 8. Germline V gene sequence: CDR1 KGHSH, CDR2 LQKENI. CDR3 size: 17 residues. The CDR3 spells CASSLRRLAGGTDTQYF. The CDR3 DNA sequence: TGTGCCAGCTCACTCAGAAGGCTAGCGGGAGGGACAGATACGCAGTATTTT.

J is TRBJ2-7 and V is TRBV5-1, with 7 bases lining up with TRBD1. V lost 4 bases to trimming and J lost 4 bases; unmatched junction nucleotides: 11. The CDR3 extends over 15 amino acids. Germline V gene sequence: CDR1 SGHRS, CDR2 YFSETQ. CDR3 residues: CASSRATGVTYEQYF. Written as DNA, the CDR3 is TGCGCCAGCAGCCGCGCTACAGGGGTAACGTACGAGCAGTACTTC. Supplemented by reference TRBV5-1 and TRBJ2-7, the full variable domain reads KAGVTQTPRYLIKTRGQQVTLSCSPISGHRSVSWYQQTPGQGLQFLFEYFSETQRNKGNFPGRFSGRQFSNSRSEMNVSTLELGDSALYLCASSRATGVTYEQYFGPGTRLTVT.